These 26 T cell receptor beta chains share one sample of origin, sequenced in a study of blood T cell repertoires in COVID-19. TCRdb's table, derived via immunoSEQ multiplex PCR, lists solely in-frame clones and lacks some. Here the sample spans about 280,000 clones, 88% being singletons. Input material: peripheral blood. The receptors stem from a woman in her 30s with COVID-19, enrolled during active disease.

This rearrangement joins TRBV5-1 to TRBJ1-3, with TRBD1 matching over 11 bases. This CDR3 is built from 14 residues. The junction had 4 bases not matched to a gene; V was cut back by 3 bases and J by 8 bases. Germline V gives CDR1 SGHRS, CDR2 YFSETQ. The CDR3 region has the DNA TGCGCCAGCAGCTCATCGGACAGGGGGCACACCATATATTTT. Its protein product is CASSSSDRGHTIYF.

The chain couples TRBV28 to TRBJ2-7; a weak D match, TRBD2 (6 bases). The V and J ends lost 3 bases and 6 bases respectively, with 9 bases between them. The CDR3 loop spans 12 amino acids. CDR1 MDHEN and CDR2 SYDVKM come from the germline V gene. CDR3 DNA sequence: TGTGCCAGCAGTTTCATCGGGAGCGAGCAGTACTTC. Protein product: CASSFIGSEQYF.

The chain recombines TRBV7-6 with TRBJ2-7, with 9 bases identical to TRBD2. V was clipped by 5 bases and J by 2 bases; unmatched bases: 7. Germline assignment: CDR1 SGHVS and CDR2 FNYEAQ. This CDR3 comprises 15 residues. CDR3 DNA: TGTGCCAGCAGCCAGACTAGCGGACCTCCCTACGAGCAGTACTTC. Translating gives CASSQTSGPPYEQYF.

This rearrangement joins TRBV6-5 to TRBJ1-2, with D perhaps matching TRBD1 (5 bases). The CDR3 is made up of 15 amino acids. The V gene lost 6 bases and the J gene lost 7 bases, with 21 bases spanning the gap. The germline V gene encodes CDR1 MNHEY and CDR2 SVGAGI. The CDR3 coding sequence is TGTGCCAGCAGCCGGACCGGGGGTTCTGGCCCTGGCTACACCTTC. Its protein product is CASSRTGGSGPGYTF.

V gene TRBV12-3 or TRBV12-4 combines with J gene TRBJ2-7, with a tentative D call TRBD1 (6 bases). The CDR3 has 12 residues. V gave up 8 bases and J gave up 6 bases, with 14 bases separating them. The CDR3 reads CASGTQGTEQYF. As DNA, the CDR3 is TGTGCCAGCGGAACACAGGGTACCGAGCAGTACTTC.

This clone has a handful of counts. The V and J genes are TRBV9 and TRBJ2-3; the match to TRBD2 covers 12 bases. This CDR3 has 16 amino acids. The trim removed 4 bases at V and 4 bases at J, leaving 7 bases unmatched. The V gene's germline CDR1 is SGDLS and CDR2 YYNGEE. Here the CDR3 reads CASSPLAGGPADTQYF. Written as DNA, the CDR3 is TGTGCCAGCAGCCCCCTAGCGGGAGGGCCAGCAGATACGCAGTATTTT. The variable domain in full, completed from reference TRBV9 and TRBJ2-3, reads DSGVTQTPKHLITATGQRVTLRCSPRSGDLSVYWYQQSLDQGLQFLIQYYNGEERAKGNILERFSAQQFPDLHSELNLSSLELGDSALYFCASSPLAGGPADTQYFGPGTRLTVL.

This clone was counted only a few times. CDR3 loop: CASSEVGVERGAFF. The CDR3 DNA sequence: TGTGCCAGCAGTGAGGTAGGGGTGGAGAGAGGAGCTTTCTTT. The chain joins TRBV25-1 to TRBJ1-1; D may be TRBD1 (5 bases). The V gene's germline CDR1 is MGHDK and CDR2 SYGVNS. Trimming removed 3 bases from V and 10 bases from J, with 18 bases in between. The CDR3 spans 14 residues.

V and J are TRBV27 and TRBJ1-3, with TRBD1 matching over 8 bases. Per the germline V gene, CDR1 is MNHEY and CDR2 is SMNVEV (reference sequence). With V trimmed by 6 bases and J by 2 bases, 3 bases remained unmatched. The CDR3 length is 14 residues. The CDR3 region is CASSPGGTGNTIYF. CDR3 DNA: TGTGCCAGCAGCCCAGGGGGCACTGGAAACACCATATATTTT.

In this sample, this clone turned up once. This rearrangement joins TRBV10-3 to TRBJ1-5, with D maybe TRBD1 (5 bases). Germline V gene data show CDR1 as ENHRY and CDR2 as SYGVKD. The CDR3 is 14 amino acids. V shed 6 bases and J shed 3 bases, with 12 bases lying between them. The CDR3 coding sequence is TGTGCCATCAGCCTGGCAGGGTCCAATCAGCCCCAGCATTTT. It yields the protein CAISLAGSNQPQHF.

The chain combines TRBV14 with TRBJ2-7; 11 bases agree with TRBD2. V was pared by 4 bases and J by 6 bases, with 8 bases of the junction left unmatched. The CDR3 sequence is 15 residues long. The germline CDR1 and CDR2 sequences are SGHDN and FVKESK. This chain's CDR3 is CASSPRTSGFREQYF. The DNA for the CDR3 is TGTGCCAGCAGCCCTAGGACTAGCGGGTTTCGCGAGCAGTACTTC.

This clone was observed a few times. The V gene is TRBV29-1, the J gene TRBJ1-4; TRBD1 matches 8 bases. The CDR3 runs 15 residues. V shed 6 bases, J shed 2 bases, and the junction held 8 bases outside the gene matches. From germline, CDR1 is SQVTM and CDR2 ANQGSEA. CDR3 loop: CSVETGAATNEKLFF. The CDR3 bases are TGCAGCGTGGAGACAGGGGCCGCGACTAATGAAAAACTGTTTTTT.

V and J are TRBV7-2 and TRBJ1-6; 7 positions match TRBD1. Germline CDR1 and CDR2: SGHTA and FQGNSA. The trim removed 5 bases at V and 7 bases at J, leaving 5 bases unmatched. This CDR3 has 14 residues. In DNA form, the CDR3 reads TGTGCCAGCAGCACCGGGACAGAGAATTCACCCCTCCACTTT. Amino acid sequence: CASSTGTENSPLHF.

The V gene is TRBV28, the J gene TRBJ1-5, with unresolved D. V lost 5 bases, J lost 7 bases, and 18 bases lay in between. This CDR3 has 15 residues. Germline V gene lookup returns CDR1 MDHEN and CDR2 SYDVKM. The CDR3 protein is CASSPSLATGQPQHF. In nucleotides, the CDR3 is TGTGCCAGCAGTCCTAGCCTCGCTACTGGACAGCCCCAGCATTTT. The whole variable domain, filled in from reference TRBV28 and TRBJ1-5, reads DVKVTQSSRYLVKRTGEKVFLECVQDMDHENMFWYRQDPGLGLRLIYFSYDVKMKEKGDIPEGYSVSREKKERFSLILESASTNQTSMYLCASSPSLATGQPQHFGDGTRLSIL.

The genes are TRBV6-4 and TRBJ2-3; TRBD2 matches 8 bases. This CDR3 is 15 amino acids long. Per germline, CDR1 MRHNA and CDR2 SNTAGT. Losses at the gene ends were 1 base for V and 5 bases for J; bases not matched to a gene: 5. The CDR3 coding sequence is TGTGCCAGCAGTGACTTCGGGAGGGCCGGAGATACGCAGTATTTT. It is translated as CASSDFGRAGDTQYF.

This clone was detected once. The chain uses TRBV19 and TRBJ1-1; TRBD1 agrees at 10 bases. The CDR3 loop spans 17 amino acids. The ends lost 6 bases at V and 0 bases at J; junction bases unmatched: 10. The germline CDR1 and CDR2 sequences are LNHDA and SQIVND (reference sequence). DNA for the CDR3: TGTGCCAGTAGGACCGGGACAGGGGAAGTTCTGAACACTGAAGCTTTCTTT. Its protein is CASRTGTGEVLNTEAFF.

V usage is TRBV10-3 and J usage is TRBJ1-2; 8 bases agree with TRBD1. The CDR3 is made up of 13 amino acids. Germline loops: CDR1 ENHRY, CDR2 SYGVKD. Trimming removed 3 bases from V and 3 bases from J; junction bases left unmatched: 0. The CDR3 sequence: CAISEQGDYGYTF. CDR3 nucleotides: TGTGCCATCAGTGAACAGGGGGACTATGGCTACACCTTC.

This rearrangement joins TRBV5-1 to TRBJ2-2, with TRBD2 matching 8 bases. Germline V gene lookup returns CDR1 SGHRS and CDR2 YFSETQ. J lost 1 base, V lost 4 bases, and 9 bases had no gene match. This CDR3 spans 17 amino acids. The CDR3 nucleotides read TGCGCCAGCAGCGCCCCGAGCGGGAGAGGGAACACCGGGGAGCTGTTTTTT. Amino acids: CASSAPSGRGNTGELFF.

This chain connects TRBV5-1 to TRBJ1-1; perhaps TRBD1 as D (5 bases). This CDR3 region has 15 residues. Germline V gene data show CDR1 as SGHRS and CDR2 as YFSETQ. Deletions cut 0 bases from V and 1 base from J, with 10 bases between. CDR3 DNA sequence: TGCGCCAGCAGCTTGGGCGACAGCCGGAACACTGAAGCTTTCTTT. Translating gives CASSLGDSRNTEAFF.

V gene TRBV5-4 combines with J gene TRBJ2-7; 8 nucleotides line up with TRBD1. CDR3 size: 15 residues. The V segment lost 0 bases and the J segment 3 bases; nucleotides outside the gene matches: 5. Germline V CDR1 and CDR2: SGHNT, YYREEE (reference sequence). CDR3 sequence reads: CASSLAQGAGYEQYF. The CDR3 DNA reads as TGTGCCAGCAGCTTGGCGCAGGGGGCAGGCTACGAGCAGTACTTC.

The rearrangement uses TRBV5-8 and TRBJ2-3; possibly TRBD2 for D (6 bases). The germline V and J ends were trimmed by 1 base and 5 bases, with 11 bases remaining between them. CDR1 and CDR2 (germline): SGHTS, YDEGEE. CDR3 size: 14 residues. The CDR3 DNA is TGTGCCAGCAGCTTGATCAACGGGGGAGATACGCAGTATTTT. It yields the protein CASSLINGGDTQYF.

V and J are TRBV19 and TRBJ1-5; D is perhaps TRBD1 (5 bases). V lost 1 base to trimming and J lost 11 bases, with 18 bases between them. The germline gives CDR1 LNHDA, CDR2 SQIVND (reference sequence). The CDR3 sequence is 15 residues long. CDR3 sequence: CASSIGQPPGGTQHF. For the CDR3, the DNA is TGTGCCAGTAGTATAGGACAGCCTCCGGGTGGGACCCAGCATTTT.

The V call is TRBV10-3, the J call TRBJ1-3; D call uncertain. CDR1 is ENHRY and CDR2 is SYGVKD in the germline V gene. V lost 8 bases, J lost 0 bases, and 11 bases lay in between. The CDR3 consists of 14 residues. Here the CDR3 DNA reads TGTGCCATCGGTCGACTGGCCTCTGGAAACACCATATATTTT. It encodes CAIGRLASGNTIYF.

The rearrangement links TRBV24-1 to TRBJ2-3, with 7 bases that match TRBD2. J lost 8 bases, V lost 7 bases, and 14 bases had no gene match. The germline V gene has CDR1 KGHDR and CDR2 SFDVKD. CDR3 length equals 15 residues. The CDR3 nucleotides read TGTGCCACCAGCCCCGCCGGGACTACCGTAGGTACGCAGTATTTT. Protein sequence: CATSPAGTTVGTQYF.

The chain has TRBV7-3 and TRBJ1-1; 7 nucleotides line up with TRBD1. Germline assignment: CDR1 SGHTA and CDR2 FQGTGA. The CDR3 covers 14 residues. The V segment lost 5 bases and the J segment 5 bases; nucleotides outside the gene matches: 8. The CDR3 here is CASSRQTGVTEAFF. The CDR3 bases are TGTGCCAGCAGCCGCCAAACAGGGGTAACTGAAGCTTTCTTT.

This chain connects TRBV11-2 to TRBJ2-1, with 9 bases identical to TRBD2. This CDR3 is 15 amino acids long. The germline gives CDR1 SGHAT, CDR2 FQNNGV. Trimming cost V 4 bases and J 7 bases; bases outside gene matches: 8. CDR3 protein: CASSSIWREGNEQFF. The CDR3 nucleotides read TGTGCCAGCAGCTCCATTTGGCGGGAGGGTAATGAGCAGTTCTTC.

The chain combines TRBV3-1 (or the pseudogene TRBV3-2) with TRBJ2-1; possibly TRBD1 for D (6 bases). The CDR3 runs 14 residues. Germline-derived CDR1 and CDR2 are LGHDT and YNNKEL (reference sequence). With 5 bases removed from V and 6 bases from J, the gap between germline ends came to 14 bases. The DNA of the CDR3 is TGTGCCAGCAGCATCCACCCCAGGGGCAATGAGCAGTTCTTC. Residues: CASSIHPRGNEQFF.